What follows are 14 T cell receptor beta chains derived from one specimen sequenced in a study of CXCR3-negative and CXCR3-positive naive CD8 T cells. Broader study findings: Higher TRB CDR3 hydrophobicity marked CXCR3-positive naive cells relative to CXCR3-negative naive cells.

Their antigens remain unidentified. The libraries of TRB cDNA were prepared using 5' RACE with UMI labels. No DNA is given; TCRdb re-called the 5' RACE reads and lists each CDR3 protein once. The sample has around 60,000 distinct CDR3 sequences. Material: naive CXCR3+ CD8+ T cells from blood. The subset was: CD45RO-CCR7+CD27+CD95- naive CD8+ T cells expressing CXCR3 (TNR3+). The source of these receptors is a human donor in good health. Some clones in this sample may be carry-over from other donors' samples.

The chain couples TRBV4-3 to TRBJ2-6; no DNA is available, so the TRBD1 call from TCRdb remains unchecked. The CDR3 runs to 15 residues. Per the germline V gene, CDR1 is LGHNA and CDR2 is YSLEER. The CDR3 protein is CASSHNPGGANVLTF.

J is TRBJ1-5 and V is TRBV2; TCRdb gives TRBD1 as the D gene, but with no DNA this cannot be confirmed. CDR1 and CDR2 (germline): SNHLY, FYNNEI. This CDR3 is 18 amino acids long. CDR3 amino acids: CASSGLRQVGAGNQPQHF.

The V and J genes are TRBV6-2 or TRBV6-3 and TRBJ2-2. The CDR3 is 16 residues long. CDR1 is MNHEY, CDR2 SVGEGT, per germline. Here the CDR3 reads CASGSSVGADTGELFF.

V usage is TRBV15 and J usage is TRBJ1-1. Germline V gene sequence: CDR1 LNHNV, CDR2 YYDKDF (reference sequence). This CDR3 region has 13 residues. The CDR3 sequence: CATSVSAGTEAFF.

The chain couples TRBV5-1 to TRBJ1-2. The CDR3 is 15 amino acids. Per germline, CDR1 SGHRS and CDR2 YFSETQ. The CDR3 is CASSLDSPFSYGYTF.

The genes are TRBV6-2 or TRBV6-3 and TRBJ2-3; the TCRdb D gene call, TRBD2, has no DNA to confirm it. CDR1 is MNHEY, CDR2 SVGEGT, per germline. The CDR3 is made up of 15 amino acids. CDR3 amino acids: CASSYPMGVTDTQYF.

The chain carries TRBV5-4 and TRBJ1-1; no DNA is available, so the TRBD1 call from TCRdb remains unchecked. The CDR3 contains 15 residues. CDR1 and CDR2 (germline): SGHNT, YYREEE (reference sequence). CDR3: CASSGRLGVGTEAFF.

The genes are TRBV14 and TRBJ2-1. The CDR3 extends over 15 amino acids. Germline-derived CDR1 and CDR2 are SGHDN and FVKESK. CDR3 residues: CASSQEPYGSNEQFF.

The genes are TRBV6-2 or TRBV6-3 and TRBJ2-2; the TCRdb call, TRBD2, lacks DNA for checking. Germline V gene data show CDR1 as MNHEY and CDR2 as SVGEGT. The CDR3 has 19 amino acids. CDR3 amino acids: CASNLRPRTSGGTTGELFF.

The J gene is TRBJ2-7, the V gene TRBV6-2 or TRBV6-3. CDR1 MNHEY and CDR2 SVGEGT come from the germline V gene. This CDR3 has 12 residues. The CDR3 loop reads CASSYTVHEQYF.

The chain employs TRBV15 and TRBJ2-3; TCRdb returns TRBD2, unconfirmable since there is no DNA. In germline, CDR1 is LNHNV, CDR2 YYDKDF (reference sequence). The CDR3 has 15 amino acids. CDR3 protein: CATSPEGEVPDTQYF.

This chain connects TRBV7-9 to TRBJ1-1. The length of the CDR3 is 16 residues. Germline V CDR1 and CDR2: SEHNR, FQNEAQ (reference sequence). The CDR3: CASSSLGGALNTEAFF.

This rearrangement joins TRBV7-9 to TRBJ2-7; the TCRdb D gene call, TRBD1, has no DNA to confirm it. Germline lookup yields CDR1 SEHNR and CDR2 FQNEAQ (reference sequence). The CDR3 loop spans 17 amino acids. This chain's CDR3 is CASSPEGDRVYPYEQYF.

This CDR3 reads CASSLEQGQPQHF. V and J are TRBV5-1 and TRBJ1-5; without DNA, the TCRdb call of TRBD1 cannot be checked. Germline V lookup: CDR1 SGHRS, CDR2 YFSETQ. The length of the CDR3 is 13 residues. Complete variable domain (other parts from reference TRBV5-1 and TRBJ1-5): KAGVTQTPRYLIKTRGQQVTLSCSPISGHRSVSWYQQTPGQGLQFLFEYFSETQRNKGNFPGRFSGRQFSNSRSEMNVSTLELGDSALYLCASSLEQGQPQHFGDGTRLSIL.